These T cell receptor beta chains were read from a single sample in a study of blood T cell repertoires in COVID-19. Produced via immunoSEQ multiplex PCR; TCRdb's table is partial and in-frame only. The sample lists roughly 360,000 clones, around 87% occurring once. Specimen: PBMCs or T cells enriched from blood (not recorded which). Every receptor here comes from a man aged 30 to 39 who had recovered from COVID-19. Both conserved end residues are part of each CDR3. The order of the fields is D gene, J gene, clone size, V gene, CDR3 DNA, CDR3 protein. A D gene is named only where the DNA matches it firmly. For some rows the clone size is stated as once, few or many, or as a class when expanded; others skip it.

>TRBD1|TRBJ2-2|NA|TRBV3-1/TRBV3-2
TGTGCCAGCAGCCAGCAACAGGGGCCCGGGGAGCTGTTTTTT
CASSQQQGPGELFF
>TRBD2|TRBJ2-1|NA|TRBV4-2
TGTGCCAGCAGCCAACCTACCACTAGCGGGGGGAACAATGAGCAGTTCTTC
CASSQPTTSGGNNEQFF
>TRBD1|TRBJ1-5|NA|TRBV6-4
TGTGCCAGCAGCCCCTCGACAGGGTTTGACCAGCCCCAGCATTTT
CASSPSTGFDQPQHF
>NA|TRBJ2-1|NA|TRBV3-1/TRBV3-2
TGTGCCAGCAGCCTAGAACTAGGGAGCTCCTACAATGAGCAGTTCTTC
CASSLELGSSYNEQFF
>NA|TRBJ2-3|NA|TRBV11-3
TGTGCCAGCAGCTCGGGCGGCGGGGCAGATACGCAGTATTTT
CASSSGGGADTQYF
>TRBD2|TRBJ2-3|NA|TRBV9
TGTGCCAGCAGCTCTAGCGGAGGGTCAGGTACGCAGTATTTT
CASSSSGGSGTQYF
>TRBD2|TRBJ2-1|few|TRBV20-1
TGCAGTGCTAGTGGACTAGCGGGGGGATCGGTAGGTGAGCAGTTCTTC
CSASGLAGGSVGEQFF
>NA|TRBJ1-2|NA|TRBV6-2/TRBV6-3
TGTGCCAGCAGTTACGGCAGGATTAACTATGGCTACACCTTC
CASSYGRINYGYTF
>NA|TRBJ2-5|NA|TRBV5-5
TGTGCCAGCAGTCAAAGACAGGCCCACCTCCAAGAGACCCAGTACTTC
CASSQRQAHLQETQYF
>NA|TRBJ1-1|NA|TRBV7-8
TGTGCCAGCAGCTTAAGGGCAGGGTCCACTGAAGCTTTCTTT
CASSLRAGSTEAFF
>TRBD1|TRBJ1-2|NA|TRBV5-1
TGCGCCAGCAGCCCGGGACAGGACGGGAACTATGGCTACACCTTC
CASSPGQDGNYGYTF
>TRBD1|TRBJ1-5|NA|TRBV2
TGTGCCAGCAGTTGGACAGGGGGCCAAAGATATAGCAATCAGCCCCAGCATTTT
CASSWTGGQRYSNQPQHF
>NA|TRBJ1-2|NA|TRBV6-6
TGTGCCAGCAGCCTTTCAGAAAACCCTCTCTATGGCTACACCTTC
CASSLSENPLYGYTF
>NA|TRBJ1-1|NA|TRBV6-5
TGTGCCAGCAGTTACTTAGGACAGACGAACACTGAAGCTTTCTTT
CASSYLGQTNTEAFF
>TRBD1|TRBJ1-6|NA|TRBV4-1
TGCGCCAGCAGCCAATCTGCAGGGGGCACCTATAATTCACCCCTCCACTTT
CASSQSAGGTYNSPLHF
>NA|TRBJ1-1|NA|TRBV29-1
TGCAGCGTTGAAGCGCGGGGGCTACCTATGAACACTGAAGCTTTCTTT
CSVEARGLPMNTEAFF
>NA|TRBJ1-4|NA|TRBV27
TGTGCCAGCAGTCGGGGGGCTAGTGAAAAACTGTTTTTT
CASSRGASEKLFF
>TRBD2|TRBJ2-7|NA|TRBV4-1
TGCGCCAGCAGCGTACCGGGACTAGCGGGGGGCAACGAGCAGTACTTC
CASSVPGLAGGNEQYF
>NA|TRBJ1-1|NA|TRBV11-2
TGTGCCAGCAGCTTAGATCCAGGGTTCGGTGAAGCTTTCTTT
CASSLDPGFGEAFF
>NA|TRBJ1-1|NA|TRBV2
TGTGCCAGCAGAACAGGGTACACTGAAGCTTTCTTT
CASRTGYTEAFF
>NA|TRBJ1-2|NA|TRBV6-5
TGTGCCAGCACTCAGGGAAGAGGGATTGCGGGAGGCTACACCTTC
CASTQGRGIAGGYTF
>NA|TRBJ1-2|NA|TRBV3-1/TRBV3-2
TGTGCCAGCAGCCAAGATGGCGCAGCCACGGGGTATGGCTACACCTTC
CASSQDGAATGYGYTF
>NA|TRBJ2-5|once|TRBV2
TGTGCCAGCAGTCTCGGACAGCAACAAGAGACCCAGTACTTC
CASSLGQQQETQYF